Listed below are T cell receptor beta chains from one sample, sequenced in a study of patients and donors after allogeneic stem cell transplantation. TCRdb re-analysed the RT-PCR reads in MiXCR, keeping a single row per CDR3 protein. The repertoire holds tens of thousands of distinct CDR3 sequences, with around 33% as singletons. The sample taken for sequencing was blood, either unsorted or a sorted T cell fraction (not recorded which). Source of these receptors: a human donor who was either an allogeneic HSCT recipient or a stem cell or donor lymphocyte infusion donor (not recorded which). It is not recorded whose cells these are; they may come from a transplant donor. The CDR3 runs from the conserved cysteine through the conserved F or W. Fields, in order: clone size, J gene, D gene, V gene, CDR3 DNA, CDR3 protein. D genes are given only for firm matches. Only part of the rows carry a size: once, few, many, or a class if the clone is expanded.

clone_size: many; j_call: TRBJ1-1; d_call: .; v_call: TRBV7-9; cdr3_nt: TGTGCCAGCAGGCACAGGGACCAGAACACTGAAGCTTTCTTT; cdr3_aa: CASRHRDQNTEAFF
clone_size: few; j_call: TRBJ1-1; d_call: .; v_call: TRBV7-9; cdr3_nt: TGTGCCAGCAGCCCCATGATCAGGGATTCAACTGAAGCTTTCTTT; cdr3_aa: CASSPMIRDSTEAFF
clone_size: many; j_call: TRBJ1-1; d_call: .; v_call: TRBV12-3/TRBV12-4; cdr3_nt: TGTGCCAGCAGTCCCCAGGTAAACACTGAAGCTTTCTTT; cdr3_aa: CASSPQVNTEAFF
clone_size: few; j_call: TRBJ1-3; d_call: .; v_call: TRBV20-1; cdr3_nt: TGCAGTGCTAAACCTATCCAGGGGTCTGGAAACACCATATATTTT; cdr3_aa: CSAKPIQGSGNTIYF
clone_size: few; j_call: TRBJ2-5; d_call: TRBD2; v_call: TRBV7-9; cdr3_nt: TGTGCCAGCAGCTTAGCCCGAGGGACTAGCGTTGAAGAGACCCAGTACTTC; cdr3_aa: CASSLARGTSVEETQYF
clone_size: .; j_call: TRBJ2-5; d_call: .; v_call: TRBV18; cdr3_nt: TGTGCCAGCTCACGACGACTGTTACAAGAGACCCAGTACTTC; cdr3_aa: CASSRRLLQETQYF
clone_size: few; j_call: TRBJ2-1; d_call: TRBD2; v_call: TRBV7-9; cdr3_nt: TGTGCCAGCAGCTTAGTCTCGGGAGGGTACAATGAGCAGTTCTTC; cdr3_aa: CASSLVSGGYNEQFF
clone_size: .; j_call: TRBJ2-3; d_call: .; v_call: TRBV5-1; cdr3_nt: TGCGCCAGCAGCCCCGGGGACTGGGGTAGCACAGATACGCAGTATTTT; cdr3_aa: CASSPGDWGSTDTQYF
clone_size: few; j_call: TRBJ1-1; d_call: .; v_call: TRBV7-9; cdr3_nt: TGTGCCAGCAGGTCCCCAGTGAACACTGAAGCTTTCTTT; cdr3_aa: CASRSPVNTEAFF
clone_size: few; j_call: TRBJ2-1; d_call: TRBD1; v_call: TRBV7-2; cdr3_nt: TGTGCCAGCAGCTTGGGGGAACAGGGGGCCCCCAATGAGCAGTTCTTC; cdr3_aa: CASSLGEQGAPNEQFF
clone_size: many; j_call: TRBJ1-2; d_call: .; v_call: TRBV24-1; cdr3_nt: TGTGCCACCAGACAAGGGCCAATTGATGGCTACACCTTC; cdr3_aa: CATRQGPIDGYTF
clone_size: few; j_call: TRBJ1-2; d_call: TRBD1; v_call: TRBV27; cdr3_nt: TGTGCCAGCAGCAGACAGGGGGCGGGCTATGGCTACACCTTC; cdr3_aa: CASSRQGAGYGYTF
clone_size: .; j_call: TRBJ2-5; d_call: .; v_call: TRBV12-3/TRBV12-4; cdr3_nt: TGTGCCAGCAGTACAGTTAGCCAAGAGACCCAGTACTTC; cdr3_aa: CASSTVSQETQYF
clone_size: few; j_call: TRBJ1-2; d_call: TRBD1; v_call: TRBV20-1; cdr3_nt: TGCAGTGCGCCGGGACAGCTAAAGATTCCGTATGGCTACACCTTC; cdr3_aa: CSAPGQLKIPYGYTF
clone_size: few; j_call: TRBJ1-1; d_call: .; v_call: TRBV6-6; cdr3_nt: TGTGCCAGCAGTTACTCGGGCAAGTGGGCTTTGAACACTGAAGCTTTCTTT; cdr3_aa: CASSYSGKWALNTEAFF
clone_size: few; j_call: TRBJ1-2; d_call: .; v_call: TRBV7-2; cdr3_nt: TGTGCCAGCAGCCCGGGGGTTTCTAACTATGGCTACACCTTC; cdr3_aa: CASSPGVSNYGYTF
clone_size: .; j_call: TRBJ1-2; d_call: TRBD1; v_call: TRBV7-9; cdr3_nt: TGTGCCAGCAGCTACGGACAGGGGAGATTCTATGGCTACACCTTC; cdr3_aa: CASSYGQGRFYGYTF
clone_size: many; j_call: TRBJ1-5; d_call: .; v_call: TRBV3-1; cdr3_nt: TGTGCCAGCAGCCCCGGACAGTGGGGTGTAGGCAATCAGCCCCAGCATTTT; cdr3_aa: CASSPGQWGVGNQPQHF
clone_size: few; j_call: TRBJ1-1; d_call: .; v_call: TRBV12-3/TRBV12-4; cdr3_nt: TGTGCCAGCAGTTTAGCGGGGGGCAACACTGAAGCTTTCTTT; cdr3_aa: CASSLAGGNTEAFF
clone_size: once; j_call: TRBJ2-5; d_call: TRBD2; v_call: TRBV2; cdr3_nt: TGTGCCAGCAGTAAACCGGGGGGGCGCCAAGAGACCCAGTACTTC; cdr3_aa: CASSKPGGRQETQYF
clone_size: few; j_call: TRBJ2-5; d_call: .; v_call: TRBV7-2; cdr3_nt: TGTGCCAGCAGCTTATGGAGCAGCGACCCGGAGACCCAGTACTTC; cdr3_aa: CASSLWSSDPETQYF
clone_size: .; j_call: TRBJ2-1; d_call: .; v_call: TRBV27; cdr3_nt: TGTGCCAGCAGTCCGGGTCTGGTCCCCGGGTCTGAGCAGTTCTTC; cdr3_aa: CASSPGLVPGSEQFF
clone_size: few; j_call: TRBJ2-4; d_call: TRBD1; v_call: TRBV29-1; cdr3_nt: TGCAGCGTTCAACTGCCGGGACAGGGACAAAACATTCAGTACTTC; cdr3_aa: CSVQLPGQGQNIQYF
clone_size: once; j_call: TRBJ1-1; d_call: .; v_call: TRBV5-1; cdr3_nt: TGCGCCAGCAGCTTGCGACAGGCGGTGAACACTGAAGCTTTCTTT; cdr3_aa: CASSLRQAVNTEAFF
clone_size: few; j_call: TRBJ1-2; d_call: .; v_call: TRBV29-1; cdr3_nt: TGCAGCGTTGAAGCGAGTCACTATGGCTACACCTTC; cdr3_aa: CSVEASHYGYTF
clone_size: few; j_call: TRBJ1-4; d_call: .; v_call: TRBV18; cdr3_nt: TGTGCCAGCTCACCACCATCTGGCCGAAATGAAAAACTGTTTTTT; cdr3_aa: CASSPPSGRNEKLFF
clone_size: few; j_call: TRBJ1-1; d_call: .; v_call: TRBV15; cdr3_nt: TGTGCCACCAGCAGAGATAGCGAAGGCACTGAAGCTTTCTTT; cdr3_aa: CATSRDSEGTEAFF